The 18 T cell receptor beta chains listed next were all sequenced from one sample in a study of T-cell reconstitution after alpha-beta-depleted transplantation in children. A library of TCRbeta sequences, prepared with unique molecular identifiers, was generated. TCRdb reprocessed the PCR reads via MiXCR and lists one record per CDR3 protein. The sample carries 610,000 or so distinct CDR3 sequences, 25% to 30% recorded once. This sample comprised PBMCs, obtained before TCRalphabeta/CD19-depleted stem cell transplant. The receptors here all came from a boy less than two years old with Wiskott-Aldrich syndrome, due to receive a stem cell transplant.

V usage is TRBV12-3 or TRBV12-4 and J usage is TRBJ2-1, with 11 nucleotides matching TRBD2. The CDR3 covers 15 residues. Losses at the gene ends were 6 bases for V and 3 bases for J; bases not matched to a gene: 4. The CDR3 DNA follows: TGTGCCAGCAGAAAAACTAGCGGGAGCTACAATGAGCAGTTCTTC. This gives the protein CASRKTSGSYNEQFF.

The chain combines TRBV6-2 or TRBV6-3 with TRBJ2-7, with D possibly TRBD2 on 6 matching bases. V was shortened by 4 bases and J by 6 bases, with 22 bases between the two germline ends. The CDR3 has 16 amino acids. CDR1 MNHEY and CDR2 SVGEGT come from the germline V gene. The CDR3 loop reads CASSFRTSPLKAEQYF. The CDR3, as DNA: TGTGCCAGCAGTTTTCGAACTAGCCCCCTGAAAGCCGAGCAGTACTTC.

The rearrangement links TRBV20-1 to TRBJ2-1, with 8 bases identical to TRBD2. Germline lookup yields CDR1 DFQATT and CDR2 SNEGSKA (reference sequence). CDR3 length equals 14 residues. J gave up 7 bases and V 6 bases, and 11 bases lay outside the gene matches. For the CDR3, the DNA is TGCAGTGCCCTTAGCGGGACTTCTGGGAATGAGCAGTTCTTC. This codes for CSALSGTSGNEQFF.

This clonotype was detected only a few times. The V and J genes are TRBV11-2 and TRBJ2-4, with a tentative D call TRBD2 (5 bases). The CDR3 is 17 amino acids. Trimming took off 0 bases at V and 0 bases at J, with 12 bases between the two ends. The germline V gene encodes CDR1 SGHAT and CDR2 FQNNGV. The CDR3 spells CASSLDRRLLAKNIQYF. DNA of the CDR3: TGTGCCAGCAGCTTAGATCGCCGACTACTAGCCAAAAACATTCAGTACTTC.

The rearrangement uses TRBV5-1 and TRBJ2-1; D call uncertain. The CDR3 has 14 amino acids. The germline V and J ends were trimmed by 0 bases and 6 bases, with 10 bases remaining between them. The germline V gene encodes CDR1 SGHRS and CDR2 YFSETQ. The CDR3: CASSLEEPFNEQFF. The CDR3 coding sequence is TGCGCCAGCAGCTTGGAGGAACCTTTCAATGAGCAGTTCTTC.

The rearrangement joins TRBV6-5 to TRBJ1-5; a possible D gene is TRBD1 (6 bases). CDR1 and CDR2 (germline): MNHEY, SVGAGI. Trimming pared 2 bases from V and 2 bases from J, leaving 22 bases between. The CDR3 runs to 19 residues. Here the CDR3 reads CASSYPRWGAERGNQPQHF. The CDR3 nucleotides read TGTGCCAGCAGTTACCCGCGATGGGGGGCGGAGAGGGGCAATCAGCCCCAGCATTTT.

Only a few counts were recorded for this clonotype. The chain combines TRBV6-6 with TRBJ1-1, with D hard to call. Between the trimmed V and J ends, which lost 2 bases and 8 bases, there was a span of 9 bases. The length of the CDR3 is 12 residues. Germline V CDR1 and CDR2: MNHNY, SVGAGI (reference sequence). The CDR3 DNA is TGTGCCAGCAGTTACGGCGGTTACGAAGCTTTCTTT. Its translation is CASSYGGYEAFF.

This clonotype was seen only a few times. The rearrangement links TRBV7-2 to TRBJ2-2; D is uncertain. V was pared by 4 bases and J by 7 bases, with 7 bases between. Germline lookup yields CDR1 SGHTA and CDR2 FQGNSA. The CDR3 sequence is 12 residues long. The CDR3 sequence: CASSSLVGELFF. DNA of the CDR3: TGTGCCAGCAGCTCCCTTGTCGGGGAGCTGTTTTTT. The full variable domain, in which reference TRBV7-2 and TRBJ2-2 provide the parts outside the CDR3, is GAGVSQSPSNKVTEKGKDVELRCDPISGHTALYWYRQSLGQGLEFLIYFQGNSAPDKSGLPSDRFSAERTGGSVSTLTIQRTQQEDSAVYLCASSSLVGELFFGEGSRLTVL.

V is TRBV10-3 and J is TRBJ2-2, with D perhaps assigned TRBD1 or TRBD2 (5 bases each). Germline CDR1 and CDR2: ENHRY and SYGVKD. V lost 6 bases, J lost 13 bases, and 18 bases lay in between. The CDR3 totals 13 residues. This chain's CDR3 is CAIREGPLSVLFF. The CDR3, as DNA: TGTGCCATCAGAGAGGGGCCACTTAGTGTGCTGTTTTTT.

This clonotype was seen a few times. CDR3 region: CASSVGPGYGYTF. DNA for the CDR3: TGTGCCAGCAGCGTTGGACCGGGCTATGGCTACACCTTC. The chain uses TRBV28 and TRBJ1-2; unclear D gene. The V end was cut by 6 bases, the J end by 4 bases, with 12 bases between. The germline V gene has CDR1 MDHEN and CDR2 SYDVKM. This CDR3 region has 13 residues.

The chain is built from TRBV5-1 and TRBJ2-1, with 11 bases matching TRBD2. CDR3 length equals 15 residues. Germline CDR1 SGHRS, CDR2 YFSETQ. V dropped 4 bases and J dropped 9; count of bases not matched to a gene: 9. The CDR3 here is CASSIGLAGQGEQFF. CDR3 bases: TGCGCCAGCAGCATCGGACTAGCGGGTCAGGGTGAGCAGTTCTTC.

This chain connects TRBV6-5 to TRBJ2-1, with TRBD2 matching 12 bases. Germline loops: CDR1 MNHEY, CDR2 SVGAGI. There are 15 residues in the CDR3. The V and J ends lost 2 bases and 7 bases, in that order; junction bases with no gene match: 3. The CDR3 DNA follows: TGTGCCAGCAGTTACGAGACTAGCGGGAGAAATGAGCAGTTCTTC. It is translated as CASSYETSGRNEQFF.

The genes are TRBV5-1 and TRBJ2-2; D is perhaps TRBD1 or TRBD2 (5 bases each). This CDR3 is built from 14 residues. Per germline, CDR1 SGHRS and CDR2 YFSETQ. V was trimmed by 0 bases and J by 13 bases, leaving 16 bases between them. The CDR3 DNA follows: TGCGCCAGCAGCTTGGCAATCGGGGCCGCGGGGCTGTTTTTT. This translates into CASSLAIGAAGLFF.

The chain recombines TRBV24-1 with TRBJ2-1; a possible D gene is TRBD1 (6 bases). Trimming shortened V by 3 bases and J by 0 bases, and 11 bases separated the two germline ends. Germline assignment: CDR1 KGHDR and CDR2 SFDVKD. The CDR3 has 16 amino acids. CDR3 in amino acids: CATSDRTASSYNEQFF. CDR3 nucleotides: TGTGCCACCAGTGATCGGACAGCTAGCTCCTACAATGAGCAGTTCTTC.

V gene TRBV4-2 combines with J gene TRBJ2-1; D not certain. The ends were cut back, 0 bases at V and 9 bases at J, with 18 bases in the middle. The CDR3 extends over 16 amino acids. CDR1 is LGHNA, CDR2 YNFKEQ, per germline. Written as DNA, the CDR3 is TGTGCCAGCAGCCAAGAAGGTACTACCGCTCTGACTGAGCAGTTCTTC. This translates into CASSQEGTTALTEQFF.

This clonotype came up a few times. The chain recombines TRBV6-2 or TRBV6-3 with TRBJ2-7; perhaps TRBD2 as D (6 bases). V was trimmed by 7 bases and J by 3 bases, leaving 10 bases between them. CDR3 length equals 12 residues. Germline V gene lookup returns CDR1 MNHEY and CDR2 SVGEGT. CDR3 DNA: TGTGCCAGCACGGAGGGTCACTACGAGCAGTACTTC. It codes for CASTEGHYEQYF.

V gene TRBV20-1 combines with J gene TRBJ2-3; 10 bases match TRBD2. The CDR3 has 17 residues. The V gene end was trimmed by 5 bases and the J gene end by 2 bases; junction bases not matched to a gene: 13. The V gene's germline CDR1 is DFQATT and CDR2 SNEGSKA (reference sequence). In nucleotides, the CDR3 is TGCAGTGCTCGGACTAGCGGCCTATTTCCACTCACAGATACGCAGTATTTT. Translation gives CSARTSGLFPLTDTQYF.

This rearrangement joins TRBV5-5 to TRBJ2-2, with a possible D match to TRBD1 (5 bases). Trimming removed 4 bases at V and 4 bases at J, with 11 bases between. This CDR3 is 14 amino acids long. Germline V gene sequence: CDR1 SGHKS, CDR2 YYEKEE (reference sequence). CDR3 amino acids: CASSRGHITGELFF. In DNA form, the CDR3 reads TGTGCCAGCAGCCGAGGACACATCACCGGGGAGCTGTTTTTT.